This record covers a single T cell receptor beta chain. TCRdb's copy holds only in-frame clones and misses some; the assay was immunoSEQ multiplex PCR. The sample includes fewer than 400,000 clones, 89% of them seen just once. This sample is part of a study of blood T cell repertoires in COVID-19. The CDR3 consists of 15 residues. V was shortened by 4 bases and J by 1 base, with 14 bases between the two germline ends. Germline V gives CDR1 SGHRS, CDR2 YFSETQ. The chain links TRBV5-1 to TRBJ1-2; the D gene is possibly TRBD1 (6 bases). This clonotype was obtained from a man in his sixties who had recovered from COVID-19. The source material was PBMCs or T cells enriched from blood (not recorded which). CDR3 DNA: TGCGCCAGCAGCATACAGGGAAGAGGTAACTATGGCTACACCTTC. Residues: CASSIQGRGNYGYTF.